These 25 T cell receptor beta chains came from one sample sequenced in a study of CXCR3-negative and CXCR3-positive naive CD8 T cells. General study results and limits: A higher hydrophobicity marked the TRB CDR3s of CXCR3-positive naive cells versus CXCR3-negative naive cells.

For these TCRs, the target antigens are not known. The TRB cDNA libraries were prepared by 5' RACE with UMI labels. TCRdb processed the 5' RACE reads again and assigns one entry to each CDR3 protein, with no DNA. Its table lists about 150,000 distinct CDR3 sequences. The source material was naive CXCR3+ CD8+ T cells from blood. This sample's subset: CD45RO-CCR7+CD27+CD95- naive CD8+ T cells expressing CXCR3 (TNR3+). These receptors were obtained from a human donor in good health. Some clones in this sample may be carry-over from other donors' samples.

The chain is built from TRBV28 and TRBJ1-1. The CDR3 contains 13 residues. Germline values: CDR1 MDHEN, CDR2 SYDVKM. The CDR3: CASSLLSRAEAFF.

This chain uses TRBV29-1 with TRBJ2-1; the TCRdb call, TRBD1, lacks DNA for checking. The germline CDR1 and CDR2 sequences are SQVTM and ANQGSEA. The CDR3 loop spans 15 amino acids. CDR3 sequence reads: CSVPGPQSPSNEQFF.

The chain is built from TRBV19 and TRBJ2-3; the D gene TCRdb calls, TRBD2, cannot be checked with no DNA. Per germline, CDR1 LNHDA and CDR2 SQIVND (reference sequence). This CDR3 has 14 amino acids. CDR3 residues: CASSIGTYTDTQYF. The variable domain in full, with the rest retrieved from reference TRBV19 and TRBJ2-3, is DGGITQSPKYLFRKEGQNVTLSCEQNLNHDAMYWYRQDPGQGLRLIYYSQIVNDFQKGDIAEGYSVSREKKESFPLTVTSAQKNPTAFYLCASSIGTYTDTQYFGPGTRLTVL.

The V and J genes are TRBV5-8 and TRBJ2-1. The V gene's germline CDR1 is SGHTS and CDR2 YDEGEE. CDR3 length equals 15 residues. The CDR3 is CASSLERYFYNEQFF. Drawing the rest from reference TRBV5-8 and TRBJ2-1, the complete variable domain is EAGVTQSPTHLIKTRGQQATLRCSPISGHTSVYWYQQALGLGLQFLLWYDEGEERNRGNFPPRFSGRQFPNYSSELNVNALELEDSALYLCASSLERYFYNEQFFGPGTRLTVL.

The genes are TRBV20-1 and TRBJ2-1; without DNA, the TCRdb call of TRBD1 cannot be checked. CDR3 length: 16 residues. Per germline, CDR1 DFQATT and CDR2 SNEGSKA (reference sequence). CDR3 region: CSARDQGSGDHNEQFF.

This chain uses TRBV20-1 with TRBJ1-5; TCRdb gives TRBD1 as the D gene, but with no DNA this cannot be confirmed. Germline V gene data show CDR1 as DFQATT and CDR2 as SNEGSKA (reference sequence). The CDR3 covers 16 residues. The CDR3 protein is CSARTAGQGGNQPQHF.

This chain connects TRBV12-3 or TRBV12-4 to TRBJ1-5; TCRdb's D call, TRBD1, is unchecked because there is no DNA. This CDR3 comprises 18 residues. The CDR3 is CASSQTTRTGEGGQPQHF.

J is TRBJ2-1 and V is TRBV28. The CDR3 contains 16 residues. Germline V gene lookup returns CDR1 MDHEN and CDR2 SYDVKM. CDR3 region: CASSLVISSSYNEQFF.

CDR3 protein: CASSPGQVGGETQYF. The chain couples TRBV28 to TRBJ2-5; TCRdb indicates TRBD1, and absent DNA this call remains unverified. The germline V gene has CDR1 MDHEN and CDR2 SYDVKM. The CDR3 extends over 15 amino acids.

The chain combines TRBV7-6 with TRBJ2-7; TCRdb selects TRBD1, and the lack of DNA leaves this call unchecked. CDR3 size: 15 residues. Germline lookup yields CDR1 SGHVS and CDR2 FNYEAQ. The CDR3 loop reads CASSPRQGGRHEQYF.

CDR3 region: CASRKPPGLAGGPTDTQYF. The chain couples TRBV7-8 to TRBJ2-3; the D call of TRBD2 rests on TCRdb alone, since no DNA is present to check it. The germline CDR1 and CDR2 sequences are SGHVS and FQNEAQ. The CDR3 extends over 19 amino acids. Drawing the rest from reference TRBV7-8 and TRBJ2-3, the complete variable domain is GAGVSQSPRYKVAKRGQDVALRCDPISGHVSLFWYQQALGQGPEFLTYFQNEAQLDKSGLPSDRFFAERPEGSVSTLKIQRTQQEDSAVYLCASRKPPGLAGGPTDTQYFGPGTRLTVL.

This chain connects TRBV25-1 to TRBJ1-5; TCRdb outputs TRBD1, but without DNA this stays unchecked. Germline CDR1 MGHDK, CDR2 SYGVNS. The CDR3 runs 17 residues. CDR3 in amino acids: CASSDHRQGWADQPQHF. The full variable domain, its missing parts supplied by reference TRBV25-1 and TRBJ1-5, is EADIYQTPRYLVIGTGKKITLECSQTMGHDKMYWYQQDPGMELHLIHYSYGVNSTEKGDLSSESTVSRIRTEHFPLTLESARPSHTSQYLCASSDHRQGWADQPQHFGDGTRLSIL.

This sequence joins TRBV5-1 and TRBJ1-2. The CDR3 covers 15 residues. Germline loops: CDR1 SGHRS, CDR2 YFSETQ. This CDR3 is CASSLGQGLDYGYTF.

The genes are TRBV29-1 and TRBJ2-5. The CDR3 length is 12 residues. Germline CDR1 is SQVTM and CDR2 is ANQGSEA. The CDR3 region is CSVEEDQETQYF.

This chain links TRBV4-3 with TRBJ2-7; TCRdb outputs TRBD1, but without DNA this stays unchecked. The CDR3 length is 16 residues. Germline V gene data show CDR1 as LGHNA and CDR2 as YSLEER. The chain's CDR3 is CASSQDWRQGAYEQYF.

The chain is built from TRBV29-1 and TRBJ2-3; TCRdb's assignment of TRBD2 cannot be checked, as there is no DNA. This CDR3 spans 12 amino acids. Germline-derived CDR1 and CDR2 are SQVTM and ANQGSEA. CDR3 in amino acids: CSVAEAVDTQYF.

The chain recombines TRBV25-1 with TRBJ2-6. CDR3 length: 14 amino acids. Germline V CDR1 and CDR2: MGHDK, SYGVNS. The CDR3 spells CASSENTGANVLTF.

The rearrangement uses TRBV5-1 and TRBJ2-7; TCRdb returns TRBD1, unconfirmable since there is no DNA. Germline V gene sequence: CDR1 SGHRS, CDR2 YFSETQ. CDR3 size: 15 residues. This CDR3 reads CASSLDPGGAYEQYF.

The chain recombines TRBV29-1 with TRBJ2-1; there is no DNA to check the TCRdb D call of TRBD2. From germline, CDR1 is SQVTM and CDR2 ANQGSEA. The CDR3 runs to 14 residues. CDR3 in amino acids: CSVPGTSGYNEQFF.

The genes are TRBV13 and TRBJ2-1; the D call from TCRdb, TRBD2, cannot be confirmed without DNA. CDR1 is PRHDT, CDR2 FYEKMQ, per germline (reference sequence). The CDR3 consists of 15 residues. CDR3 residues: CASSLAVLAGNEQFF.

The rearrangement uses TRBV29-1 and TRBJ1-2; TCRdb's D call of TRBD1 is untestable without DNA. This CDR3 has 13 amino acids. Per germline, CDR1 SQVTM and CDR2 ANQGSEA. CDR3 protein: CSATGQGKHGYTF.

The CDR3 sequence: CASSQEPGSPEAFF. The rearrangement joins TRBV4-2 to TRBJ1-1; without DNA, the TCRdb call of TRBD1 cannot be checked. Germline V gene lookup returns CDR1 LGHNA and CDR2 YNFKEQ. There are 14 residues in the CDR3.

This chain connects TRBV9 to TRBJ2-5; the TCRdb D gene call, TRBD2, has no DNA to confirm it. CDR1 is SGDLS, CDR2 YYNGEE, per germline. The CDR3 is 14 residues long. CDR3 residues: CASSPWDSGETQYF. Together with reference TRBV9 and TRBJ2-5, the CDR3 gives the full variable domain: DSGVTQTPKHLITATGQRVTLRCSPRSGDLSVYWYQQSLDQGLQFLIQYYNGEERAKGNILERFSAQQFPDLHSELNLSSLELGDSALYFCASSPWDSGETQYFGPGTRLLVL.

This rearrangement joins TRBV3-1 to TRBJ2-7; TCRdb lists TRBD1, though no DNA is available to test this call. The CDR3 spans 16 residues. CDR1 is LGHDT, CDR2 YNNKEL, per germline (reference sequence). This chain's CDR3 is CASSQDPGRPSYEQYF.

CDR3 loop: CASSLAGIGHEQYF. The chain links TRBV27 to TRBJ2-7; TCRdb outputs TRBD1, but without DNA this stays unchecked. This CDR3 contains 14 residues. Germline V CDR1 and CDR2: MNHEY, SMNVEV (reference sequence).